Below are 28 T cell receptor beta chains sequenced from a single sample in a study of metastatic and nonmetastatic thyroid tumors. Prior to thyroid surgery, none of the patients had received any treatment. TCRdb ran MiXCR on the PCR reads. The data hold roughly 61,000 clones, with 4% to 4.5% observed a single time. The sequencing sample was made of blood. All receptors come from a female donor with papillary thyroid cancer or a benign thyroid nodule (not recorded which). Some clones in this sample may be carry-over from other donors' samples.

This chain links TRBV19 with TRBJ2-6; TRBD1 aligns across 8 bases. This CDR3 spans 17 amino acids. The germline V gene encodes CDR1 LNHDA and CDR2 SQIVND (reference sequence). After removal of 2 bases from V and 3 bases from J, the junction contained 6 bases not matched to a gene. The CDR3 bases are TGTGCCAGTAGTATACAGGCAGGGGGCCGTGGGGCCAACGTCCTGACTTTC. It codes for CASSIQAGGRGANVLTF.

On this clone itself: The junction differs from germline at one of its ends, possibly a read error. The chain is built from TRBV5-1 and TRBJ2-2, with TRBD1 identical over 8 bases. CDR1 is SGHRS and CDR2 is YFSETQ in the germline V gene. The CDR3 is made up of 18 amino acids. CDR3 amino acids: CASSLRTGCFANTVELFF. DNA for the CDR3: TGCGCCAGCAGCTTGAGGACAGGGTGCTTCGCGAACACCGTGGAGCTGTTTTTT.

This clone was recorded many times. V and J are TRBV6-1 and TRBJ2-5, with TRBD2 matching over 10 bases. V was pared by 4 bases and J by 3 bases, with 5 bases of the junction left unmatched. CDR3 length: 15 amino acids. The germline V gene has CDR1 MNHNS and CDR2 SASEGT. The CDR3 DNA is TGTGCCAGCAGTGCTATGCTAGCGGGAGAAGAGACCCAGTACTTC. Protein: CASSAMLAGEETQYF.

This clone was seen repeatedly, ten times or more. The chain links TRBV6-1 to TRBJ2-2, with 7 bases fitting TRBD1. Germline trimming cut 6 bases from V and 7 bases from J; bases unmatched to any gene: 2. The CDR3 is 12 residues long. Looked up from germline, CDR1 is MNHNS and CDR2 is SASEGT. CDR3 sequence reads: CASRSGGGELFF. Here the CDR3 DNA reads TGTGCCAGCAGGTCAGGGGGCGGGGAGCTGTTTTTT.

This clone appeared many times. The chain is built from TRBV20-1 and TRBJ2-1, with TRBD2 matching 8 bases. The CDR3 runs to 14 residues. The trim removed 3 bases at V and 15 bases at J, leaving 16 bases unmatched. Germline CDR1 and CDR2: DFQATT and SNEGSKA (reference sequence). CDR3 in amino acids: CSASAGLASEPRFF. CDR3 sequence (DNA): TGCAGTGCTAGCGCCGGACTAGCTTCTGAGCCTAGGTTCTTC.

This clone showed up many times. V usage is TRBV11-2 and J usage is TRBJ2-7; no definite D call. V lost 1 base and J lost 3, with 10 bases in between. The CDR3 has 14 amino acids. Germline CDR1 is SGHAT and CDR2 is FQNNGV. The CDR3 coding sequence is TGTGCCAGCAGCTTAGGGTGGGCTAGCTACGAGCAGTACTTC. As protein: CASSLGWASYEQYF.

This clone was counted many times. The J gene is TRBJ2-1, the V gene TRBV20-1; 14 positions match TRBD2. The V gene end was trimmed by 5 bases and the J gene end by 7 bases; junction bases not matched to a gene: 7. The germline V gene has CDR1 DFQATT and CDR2 SNEGSKA (reference sequence). CDR3 length: 15 residues. The CDR3 protein is CSAFTGTSGSNEQFF. CDR3 DNA: TGCAGTGCTTTCACCGGGACTAGCGGGAGTAATGAGCAGTTCTTC.

As concerns this clone: A junction end diverges from the germline sequence, so it may reflect a read error. The chain joins TRBV12-3 or TRBV12-4 to TRBJ1-6; 9 nucleotides agree with TRBD1. CDR3 length equals 22 residues. In DNA, the CDR3 is TGTGTCAGCACCTCTAGCCCCCGATTCGGACAGGGGTTCCGTTTCGATAATTCACCCCTCCACTTT. This sequence encodes CVSTSSPRFGQGFRFDNSPLHF.

This clone was found many times. The rearrangement links TRBV20-1 to TRBJ2-1; 12 bases match TRBD2. Germline loops: CDR1 DFQATT, CDR2 SNEGSKA (reference sequence). The CDR3 contains 18 residues. V shed 3 bases and J 1 base; nucleotides not matched to a gene: 10. This CDR3 is CSARGASGRATSYNEQFF. The CDR3 nucleotides read TGCAGTGCTAGGGGCGCTAGCGGGAGGGCGACTTCCTACAATGAGCAGTTCTTC.

This clone has ten or more counts. The chain recombines TRBV2 with TRBJ1-6, with TRBD1 matching over 7 bases. Germline V gene lookup returns CDR1 SNHLY and CDR2 FYNNEI. V lost 6 bases and J lost 10; bases outside the gene matches: 6. The CDR3 has 13 residues. The CDR3 nucleotides read TGTGCCAGCAGGACAGGGTCAGAGTCACCCCTCCACTTT. This codes for CASRTGSESPLHF.

The chain recombines TRBV6-2 or TRBV6-3 with TRBJ1-2, with D perhaps TRBD1 (6 bases). The CDR3 contains 12 residues. V was pared by 7 bases and J by 5 bases, with 11 bases between. Germline assignment: CDR1 MNHEY and CDR2 SVGEGT. The CDR3 sequence: CASISGVYGYTF. As DNA, the CDR3 is TGTGCCAGCATTTCAGGGGTATATGGCTACACCTTC.

This clone was recorded at least ten times. This sequence joins TRBV12-3 or TRBV12-4 and TRBJ2-7; tentatively, D is TRBD2 (6 bases). V dropped 3 bases and J dropped 3 bases, with 21 bases sitting between them. The CDR3 totals 17 residues. As DNA, the CDR3 is TGTGCCAGCAGTTTGGGCCCTCGTAGTAGCGGTTACTACGAGCAGTACTTC. Residues: CASSLGPRSSGYYEQYF.

This clone appeared a few times. One end of the junction is discordant with germline, which a read error may explain. This chain joins TRBV28 and TRBJ1-2, with D possibly matching TRBD1 (6 bases). The CDR3 has 14 residues. Germline CDR1 is MDHEN and CDR2 is SYDVKM. The CDR3 here is CASTTGIANYVYTF. The CDR3, as DNA: TGTGCCAGCACTACAGGGATAGCTAACTATGTCTACACCTTC.

This clone was recorded many times. The chain carries TRBV15 and TRBJ2-3, with 7 bases that match TRBD2. V lost 3 bases to trimming and J lost 2 bases; unmatched junction nucleotides: 8. CDR3 length: 16 amino acids. Germline CDR1 is LNHNV and CDR2 is YYDKDF (reference sequence). The CDR3 sequence: CATSRGSGALTDTQYF. In nucleotides, the CDR3 is TGTGCCACCAGCAGGGGGAGCGGGGCCCTCACAGATACGCAGTATTTT.

This clone was observed many times. The chain has TRBV7-2 and TRBJ2-1; 9 bases line up with TRBD2. Trimming took 1 base from V and 3 from J; bases not matched to a gene: 4. This CDR3 has 16 amino acids. CDR1 and CDR2 (germline): SGHTA, FQGNSA. The CDR3 loop reads CASSLEVAGVYNEQFF. The CDR3 DNA is TGTGCCAGCAGCTTAGAGGTAGCGGGAGTCTACAATGAGCAGTTCTTC.

Remarks on this clone: A junction end diverges from the germline sequence, so it may reflect a read error. V is TRBV5-1 and J is TRBJ1-5, with 7 nucleotides matching TRBD1. CDR3 length: 14 residues. CDR1 is SGHRS and CDR2 is YFSETQ in the germline V gene. DNA for the CDR3: TGTGCCAGCAGCGTGACAGGGCGAGGTCAGCCCCAGCATTTT. Protein product: CASSVTGRGQPQHF.

This clone occurred many times. In the same sample, other DNA sequences code for this CDR3. The chain employs TRBV11-2 and TRBJ2-3, with TRBD2 matching 11 bases. This CDR3 spans 20 amino acids. V dropped 5 bases and J dropped 6; count of bases not matched to a gene: 22. CDR1 and CDR2 (germline): SGHAT, FQNNGV. The CDR3 coding sequence is TGTGCCAGCAGCCCCACTACACGCCCCATCCTAGCGGGAGGAGGGGATACGCAGTATTTT. Its protein is CASSPTTRPILAGGGDTQYF.

This clone showed up just a few times. The chain recombines TRBV6-2 or TRBV6-3 with TRBJ1-3; no definite D call. V lost 2 bases and J lost 13, with 12 bases in between. The CDR3 consists of 12 residues. In germline, CDR1 is MNHEY, CDR2 SVGEGT. Written as DNA, the CDR3 is TGTGCCAGCAGTTACCTGAGTGTTGGAATATATTTT. Amino acids: CASSYLSVGIYF.

The chain carries TRBV12-3 or TRBV12-4 and TRBJ2-1; D is unresolved. The length of the CDR3 is 13 residues. V was clipped by 3 bases and J by 5 bases, with 8 bases between them. The DNA of the CDR3 is TGTGCCAGCAGTTTTGGACGGGACAATGAGCAGTTCTTC. This translates into CASSFGRDNEQFF.

This clone was recorded many times. The chain uses TRBV7-2 and TRBJ1-2, with D unresolved. This CDR3 spans 14 amino acids. Trimming removed 2 bases from V and 0 bases from J, with 7 bases in between. CDR1 is SGHTA, CDR2 FQGNSA, per germline. Here the CDR3 reads CASSLIGPNYGYTF. DNA of the CDR3: TGTGCCAGCAGCTTAATAGGGCCTAACTATGGCTACACCTTC.

The V and J genes are TRBV12-3 or TRBV12-4 and TRBJ2-2, with TRBD2 matching over 8 bases. V lost 3 bases and J lost 5; bases outside the gene matches: 2. The CDR3 sequence is 14 residues long. The CDR3 region is CASSFSGKTGELFF. CDR3 sequence (DNA): TGTGCCAGCAGTTTTAGCGGGAAGACCGGGGAGCTGTTTTTT.

The table lists this clone with many counts. This chain uses TRBV5-1 with TRBJ2-3; D unclear. The CDR3 length is 18 residues. Trimming cost V 0 bases and J 0 bases, with 17 bases left between them. Germline loops: CDR1 SGHRS, CDR2 YFSETQ. DNA for the CDR3: TGCGCCAGCAGCTTGGGGTTCTCCCGACTGGACAGCACAGATACGCAGTATTTT. Its translation: CASSLGFSRLDSTDTQYF.

The sample holds many counts of this clone. This chain's CDR3 is CASGVPGLAGVSWDTQYF. The CDR3 DNA is TGTGCCAGCGGGGTACCGGGACTAGCGGGAGTTAGTTGGGATACGCAGTATTTT. The chain has TRBV28 and TRBJ2-3, with TRBD2 identical over 14 bases. The V segment lost 8 bases and the J segment 6 bases; nucleotides outside the gene matches: 16. The germline V gene encodes CDR1 MDHEN and CDR2 SYDVKM. The CDR3 is 18 residues long.

The genes are TRBV24-1 and TRBJ2-2; D assignment may be TRBD1 or TRBD2 (6 bases each). Germline CDR1 is KGHDR and CDR2 is SFDVKD. V was trimmed by 2 bases and J by 7 bases, leaving 13 bases between them. The CDR3 spans 15 residues. CDR3 DNA: TGTGCCACCAGTGATTACCCAGGAGGGGGCGGGGAGCTGTTTTTT. Protein: CATSDYPGGGGELFF.

This clone has a count of ten or more. The CDR3 DNA follows: TGTGCCAGCAGTTTATCCAGGTTCTACTATGGCTACACCTTC. The encoded protein is CASSLSRFYYGYTF. This rearrangement joins TRBV12-3 or TRBV12-4 to TRBJ1-2; no definite D call. Trimming took off 2 bases at V and 3 bases at J, with 10 bases between the two ends. The CDR3 has 14 residues.

This clone appeared many times. The chain uses TRBV7-8 and TRBJ1-3; D unclear. Germline values: CDR1 SGHVS, CDR2 FQNEAQ. The V gene lost 0 bases and the J gene lost 0 bases, with 12 bases spanning the gap. The CDR3 length is 17 residues. The CDR3 protein is CASSLASAGSSGNTIYF. CDR3 coding DNA: TGTGCCAGCAGCTTAGCGTCCGCGGGGTCCTCTGGAAACACCATATATTTT.

The table lists this clone with many counts. The chain is built from TRBV18 and TRBJ1-6; D is unresolved. The CDR3 is 16 amino acids. Germline loops: CDR1 KGHSH, CDR2 LQKENI. Deletions cut 3 bases from V and 1 base from J, with 10 bases between. CDR3 bases: TGTGCCAGCTCACCCCAAGGAACATCCTATAATTCACCCCTCCACTTT. It translates to CASSPQGTSYNSPLHF. The complete variable domain, with remaining parts taken from reference TRBV18 and TRBJ1-6, reads NAGVMQNPRHLVRRRGQEARLRCSPMKGHSHVYWYRQLPEEGLKFMVYLQKENIIDESGMPKERFSAEFPKEGPSILRIQQVVRGDSAAYFCASSPQGTSYNSPLHFGNGTRLTVT.

This clone was observed at least ten times. The J gene is TRBJ2-3, the V gene TRBV12-3 or TRBV12-4; 10 nucleotides match TRBD2. Losses at the gene ends were 1 base for V and 0 bases for J; bases not matched to a gene: 4. CDR3 length: 17 amino acids. The CDR3 sequence: CASSLGLAGISTDTQYF. As DNA, the CDR3 is TGTGCCAGCAGTTTAGGACTAGCGGGTATTAGCACAGATACGCAGTATTTT.